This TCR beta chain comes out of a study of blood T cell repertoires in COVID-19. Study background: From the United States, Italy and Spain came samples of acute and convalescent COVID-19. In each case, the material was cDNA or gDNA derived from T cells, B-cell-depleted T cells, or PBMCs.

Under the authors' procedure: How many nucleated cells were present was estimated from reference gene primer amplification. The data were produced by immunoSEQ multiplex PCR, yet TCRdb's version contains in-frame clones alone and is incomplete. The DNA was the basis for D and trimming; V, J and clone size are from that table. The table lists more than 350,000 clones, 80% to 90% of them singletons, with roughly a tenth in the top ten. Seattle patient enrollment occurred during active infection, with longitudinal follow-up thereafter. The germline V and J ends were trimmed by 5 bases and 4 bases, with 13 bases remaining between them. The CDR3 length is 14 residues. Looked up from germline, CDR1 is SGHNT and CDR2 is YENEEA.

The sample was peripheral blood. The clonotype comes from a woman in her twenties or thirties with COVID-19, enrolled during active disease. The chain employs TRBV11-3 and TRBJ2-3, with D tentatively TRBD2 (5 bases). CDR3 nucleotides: TGTGCCAGCAGCCCTTTGGCTAGCTCAGATACGCAGTATTTT. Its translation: CASSPLASSDTQYF.